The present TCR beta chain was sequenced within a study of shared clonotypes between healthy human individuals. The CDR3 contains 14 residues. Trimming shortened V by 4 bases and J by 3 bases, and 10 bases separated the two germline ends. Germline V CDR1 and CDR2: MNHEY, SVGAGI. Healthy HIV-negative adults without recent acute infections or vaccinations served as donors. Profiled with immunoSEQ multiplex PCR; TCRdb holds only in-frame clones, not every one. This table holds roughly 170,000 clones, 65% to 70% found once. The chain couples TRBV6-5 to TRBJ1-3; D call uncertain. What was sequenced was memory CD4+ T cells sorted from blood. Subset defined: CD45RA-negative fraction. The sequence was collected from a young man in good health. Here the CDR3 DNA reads TGTGCCAGCAGTTTGAACTACGGTGGAAACACCATATATTTT. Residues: CASSLNYGGNTIYF.